This is a list of T cell receptor beta chains from one sample in a study of tumor-infiltrating lymphocytes in oesophageal squamous cell carcinoma. TCRdb reprocessed the PCR reads via MiXCR and lists one record per CDR3 protein. Among over 20,000 distinct CDR3 sequences listed, roughly 32% were seen once. Sequencing was carried out using esophageal tumor tissue. These receptors came from a female donor with esophageal squamous cell carcinoma. Both conserved end residues are part of each CDR3. D genes are given only for firm matches. The listing skips clone size in some rows; elsewhere it reads once, few, many or a size class.

v_gene	d_gene	abundance	j_gene	CDR3aa	CDR3nt
TRBV7-2	-	medium-sized	TRBJ1-1	CASSALVNGEAFF	TGTGCCAGCAGCGCCCTCGTTAACGGCGAAGCTTTCTTT
TRBV28	-	-	TRBJ2-6	CASKRQVTSYEQDF	TGTGCCAGCAAACGACAGGTGACCTCCTACGAGCAGGACTTC
TRBV12-3/TRBV12-4	-	-	TRBJ2-7	CASSLRDLTDEQYF	TGTGCCAGCAGTCTCCGGGACCTTACGGACGAGCAGTACTTC
TRBV7-9	-	many	TRBJ2-1	CASSLDGASYNEQFF	TGTGCCAGCAGCTTAGACGGAGCCTCCTACAATGAGCAGTTCTTC
TRBV12-5	TRBD2	-	TRBJ2-7	CASGRGDSYEQYF	TGTGCTAGTGGGCGGGGGGACTCCTACGAGCAGTACTTC
TRBV7-2	-	-	TRBJ2-7	CASSPHLLGEQYF	TGTGCCAGCAGCCCCCATCTGCTCGGCGAGCAGTACTTC
TRBV7-2	-	-	TRBJ2-1	CASSLARNEQFF	TGTGCCAGCAGCTTAGCTCGCAATGAGCAGTTCTTC
TRBV20-1	-	-	TRBJ1-2	CSASPGSHYGYTF	TGCAGTGCTAGTCCGGGTTCCCACTATGGCTACACCTTC
TRBV3-1	-	few	TRBJ1-1	CASSQGWSSVEAFF	TGTGCCAGCAGCCAAGGGTGGTCTTCCGTTGAAGCTTTCTTT
TRBV6-6	-	-	TRBJ2-5	CASSYRGLNEQYF	TGTGCCAGCAGTTACCGGGGACTCAATGAGCAGTACTTC
TRBV27	-	many	TRBJ1-2	CASSRVRGPSLNYGYTF	TGTGCCAGCAGTAGAGTAAGGGGCCCATCACTTAACTATGGCTACACCTTC
TRBV6-1	-	-	TRBJ2-3	CASTQQGNRRDTQYF	TGTGCCAGCACCCAACAGGGAAATCGGAGAGATACGCAGTATTTT
TRBV7-2	TRBD1	many	TRBJ1-4	CASSPRPGQVNEKLFF	TGTGCCAGCAGCCCGCGACCGGGACAGGTTAATGAAAAACTGTTTTTT
TRBV20-1	-	-	TRBJ1-1	CSASNAGQHTEAFF	TGCAGTGCTAGTAACGCAGGGCAGCACACTGAAGCTTTCTTT
TRBV5-4	TRBD1	many	TRBJ2-7	CASSPGQGSYEQYF	TGTGCCAGCAGCCCGGGACAGGGATCCTACGAGCAGTACTTC
TRBV28	TRBD2	many	TRBJ2-7	CASSLNLGRASWEQYF	TGTGCCAGCAGTTTAAATCTCGGGAGGGCCTCCTGGGAGCAGTACTTC
TRBV28	TRBD2	-	TRBJ2-3	CASSLAGGPSTDTQYF	TGTGCCAGCAGTTTAGCGGGAGGGCCATCCACAGATACGCAGTATTTT
TRBV18	-	-	TRBJ1-2	CASSRGTSPREDYGYTF	TGTGCCAGCTCACGGGGAACTTCTCCCCGCGAGGACTATGGCTACACCTTC
TRBV6-2/TRBV6-3	TRBD1	many	TRBJ1-5	CASSRAGGWNQPQHF	TGTGCCAGCAGCCGCGCAGGGGGTTGGAATCAGCCCCAGCATTTT
TRBV6-1	TRBD1	many	TRBJ2-6	CASRLSGGKDPGANVLTF	TGTGCCAGCAGACTCTCAGGGGGCAAGGACCCTGGGGCCAACGTCCTGACTTTC
TRBV19	-	-	TRBJ1-1	CASSISARGTEAFF	TGTGCCAGTAGTATCTCGGCCCGGGGCACTGAAGCTTTCTTT
TRBV7-8	-	-	TRBJ2-7	CASGHLLNEQYF	TGTGCCAGCGGGCACCTTTTGAACGAGCAGTACTTC
TRBV7-3	-	-	TRBJ2-7	CASSSLGFGDEQYF	TGTGCCAGCAGCTCCCTGGGGTTTGGGGACGAGCAGTACTTC
TRBV7-2	-	medium-sized	TRBJ2-3	CASSLDREDTQYF	TGTGCCAGCAGCTTAGATAGGGAGGATACGCAGTATTTT
TRBV7-3	TRBD1	medium-sized	TRBJ1-1	CASSKDRGTEAFF	TGTGCCAGCAGCAAGGACAGGGGCACTGAAGCTTTCTTT
TRBV5-8	-	many	TRBJ2-6	CASSQLQGSPGANVLTF	TGTGCCAGCAGCCAGCTGCAGGGGTCCCCTGGGGCCAACGTCCTGACTTTC
TRBV27	-	-	TRBJ1-1	CASSLDEGTEAFF	TGTGCCAGCAGTTTAGATGAGGGGACTGAAGCTTTCTTT
TRBV7-2	TRBD2	few	TRBJ2-3	CASSLIAGGSTDTQYF	TGTGCCAGCAGCTTAATAGCGGGGGGCAGCACAGATACGCAGTATTTT
TRBV5-6	TRBD1	-	TRBJ2-1	CASSLGQGANEQFF	TGTGCCAGCAGCTTGGGACAGGGGGCAAATGAGCAGTTCTTC
TRBV7-2	-	-	TRBJ2-1	CASSPGTYDEQFF	TGTGCCAGCAGCCCTGGCACCTACGATGAGCAGTTCTTC
TRBV11-2	-	-	TRBJ2-5	CASSSWAAQETQYF	TGTGCCAGCAGCTCATGGGCGGCCCAAGAGACCCAGTACTTC
TRBV7-9	-	-	TRBJ2-5	CASSLVWTETQYF	TGTGCCAGCAGCTTAGTTTGGACGGAGACCCAGTACTTC
TRBV2	-	many	TRBJ1-1	CASSALRMNTEAFF	TGTGCCAGCAGTGCCCTAAGGATGAACACTGAAGCTTTCTTT
TRBV5-4	-	-	TRBJ2-5	CASSLGAAQQTQYF	TGTGCCAGCAGCTTGGGGGCAGCTCAGCAGACCCAGTACTTC
TRBV11-2	-	few	TRBJ1-2	CASTPTGLANYGYTF	TGTGCCAGCACACCTACAGGATTGGCCAACTATGGCTACACCTTC
TRBV25-1	-	once	TRBJ2-5	CASSKLGGGETQYF	TGTGCCAGCAGTAAACTTGGGGGCGGAGAGACCCAGTACTTC
TRBV7-9	TRBD1	-	TRBJ2-5	CASSLAITGGGQETQYF	TGTGCCAGCAGCTTAGCGATAACAGGGGGTGGCCAAGAGACCCAGTACTTC
TRBV6-1	-	many	TRBJ2-5	CASSESPRGVETQYF	TGTGCCAGCAGTGAAAGCCCCAGGGGGGTAGAGACCCAGTACTTC
TRBV14	TRBD1	few	TRBJ1-2	CASSLIDRVDGYTF	TGTGCCAGCAGCCTAATTGACAGGGTCGATGGCTACACCTTC
TRBV6-1	TRBD1	medium-sized	TRBJ1-2	CASSLDRDYGYTF	TGTGCCAGCAGCTTGGACAGGGACTATGGCTACACCTTC
TRBV28	TRBD1	many	TRBJ1-5	CASSSTGWGSNQPQHF	TGTGCCAGCAGCTCGACAGGGTGGGGTAGCAATCAGCCCCAGCATTTT
TRBV12-3/TRBV12-4	-	medium-sized	TRBJ2-1	CASSLMTLAAGVDNEQFF	TGTGCCAGCAGTTTGATGACCTTAGCGGCTGGGGTCGACAATGAGCAGTTCTTC
TRBV20-1	-	-	TRBJ2-7	CSASLQGGPYEQYF	TGCAGTGCTAGTCTACAGGGAGGACCCTACGAGCAGTACTTC
TRBV19	-	-	TRBJ2-2	CASSQNGQDPGELFF	TGTGCCAGTAGTCAAAACGGCCAGGATCCCGGGGAGCTGTTTTTT
TRBV7-2	-	-	TRBJ2-3	CASSLSGAGDTQYF	TGTGCCAGCAGCCTGTCGGGAGCGGGAGATACGCAGTATTTT
TRBV7-2	TRBD2	-	TRBJ2-2	CASSLAQRGAGTGELFF	TGTGCCAGCAGCTTAGCGCAGCGGGGGGCGGGCACCGGGGAGCTGTTTTTT
TRBV6-1	-	many	TRBJ1-3	CASSVWGNTIYF	TGTGCCAGCAGCGTGTGGGGAAACACCATATATTTT
TRBV12-3/TRBV12-4	-	-	TRBJ1-5	CASSEDRYSNQPQHF	TGTGCCAGCAGTGAGGACAGATATAGCAATCAGCCCCAGCATTTT
TRBV15	-	-	TRBJ1-1	CATSRQTGNTEAFF	TGTGCCACCAGCAGACAGACAGGAAACACTGAAGCTTTCTTT
TRBV27	-	many	TRBJ1-6	CASKGGSPLHF	TGTGCCAGCAAGGGTGGCTCACCCCTCCACTTT
TRBV7-4	-	-	TRBJ2-5	CASSNRGQQETQYF	TGTGCCAGCAGCAACCGTGGACAGCAAGAGACCCAGTACTTC
TRBV28	TRBD2	many	TRBJ2-3	CASSPGTSGNQDTQYF	TGTGCCAGCAGCCCCGGGACTAGCGGTAATCAAGATACGCAGTATTTT
TRBV19	-	-	TRBJ2-2	CASSPWRTNTGELFF	TGTGCCAGTAGTCCTTGGCGGACCAACACCGGGGAGCTGTTTTTT
TRBV6-1	TRBD1	many	TRBJ2-2	CASTNPLGQGDTGELFF	TGTGCCAGCACCAACCCCCTCGGACAGGGGGACACCGGGGAGCTGTTTTTT
TRBV6-1	-	many	TRBJ2-2	CASPVQGTGELFF	TGTGCCAGCCCGGTACAGGGCACCGGGGAGCTGTTTTTT